Detailed here is one T cell receptor (beta chain). Germline V gives CDR1 MNHEY, CDR2 SMNVEV (reference sequence). The V and J ends lost 6 bases and 3 bases, in that order; junction bases with no gene match: 9. This CDR3 has 15 residues. This sample is drawn from a study of molecular identifiers for immune sequencing clone quantification. TCRdb independently ran MiXCR on the PCR reads; one entry per CDR3 protein. The table has approximately 680,000 distinct CDR3 sequences, about 25% seen once; the top ten hold 0.78%. This chain uses TRBV27 with TRBJ2-7; 9 nucleotides match TRBD1. This TCR derives from a human donor in good health. Some libraries in this study had Jurkat cell RNA spiked in. The sample was naive CD8+ T cells from blood, with Jurkat cell RNA spiked in. Subset of the sample: FACS-sorted CD8+CD4-CCR7+CD45RA+ naive T cells. The CDR3 sequence: CASRLGTGYFYEQYF. CDR3 nucleotide sequence: TGTGCCAGCAGGCTAGGGACAGGGTATTTCTACGAGCAGTACTTC.